This T cell receptor beta chain was captured by sequencing in a study of shared clonotypes between healthy human individuals. Study-wide background: The plates for each donor numbered three CD4 naive, three CD4 memory, two CD8 naive and one CD8 memory.

Donors had no recently reported acute infections or vaccinations and were HIV-negative. CDR3 size: 14 residues. CDR1 LGHNA and CDR2 YNFKEQ come from the germline V gene. Trimming cost V 3 bases and J 6 bases, with 14 bases left between them. At the deep level, the assay was run. Profiled with immunoSEQ multiplex PCR; TCRdb holds only in-frame clones, not every one. This sample has approximately 2.3 million clones, with over 90% found just once. Note on this clone: Its matching antigen is unknown.

Findings and caveats of the study: The small donor group covered limited genetic and exposure diversity.

This clonotype was sampled from a man aged 18 to 35 in good health. Some clones in this sample may be carry-over from other donors' samples. The chain combines TRBV4-2 with TRBJ1-2, with D perhaps matching TRBD1 (5 bases). Source material: naive CD4+ T cells from PBMCs. Specified subset: CD45RA+ positively selected. CDR3 protein: CASSQGRGLNGYTF. The CDR3 bases are TGTGCCAGCAGCCAGGGGCGGGGCTTGAATGGCTACACCTTC.